The 6 T cell receptor beta chains in this list originate from one sample, sequenced in a study of naive and memory T cell subsets. Both TRBC1 and TRBC2 were covered by a beta constant-region primer of two equimolar oligonucleotides. TCRdb re-analysed the UMI-ligation and nested PCR reads in MiXCR, keeping a single row per CDR3 protein. The sample carries more than 35,000 distinct CDR3 sequences, 13% recorded once. The sequencing input was effector memory CD4+ T cells from blood. Subset described: effector memory, CD45RA- CD27-. These receptor sequences come from a human donor in good health.

This clonotype was recorded many times. This chain links TRBV11-2 with TRBJ2-2; TRBD1 matches at 11 bases. Looked up from germline, CDR1 is SGHAT and CDR2 is FQNNGV. V lost 5 bases, J lost 7 bases, and 6 bases stayed unmatched. There are 15 residues in the CDR3. The CDR3 reads CASSTRTGGSGELFF. CDR3 sequence (DNA): TGTGCCAGCAGCACAAGGACAGGGGGCAGCGGGGAGCTGTTTTTT.

This clonotype was counted only a few times. This chain connects TRBV4-2 to TRBJ2-7, with D possibly TRBD2 on 6 matching bases. Germline V gene lookup returns CDR1 LGHNA and CDR2 YNFKEQ. This CDR3 contains 14 residues. The V end was cut by 1 base, the J end by 5 bases, with 12 bases between. The CDR3 region has the DNA TGTGCCAGCAGCCAAGCGCAGGGACTCGACGAGCAGTACTTC. It yields the protein CASSQAQGLDEQYF.

This clonotype showed up just a few times. The chain carries TRBV30 and TRBJ2-5; 9 nucleotides line up with TRBD1. There are 14 residues in the CDR3. The germline gives CDR1 GTSNPN, CDR2 SVGIG (reference sequence). V was pared by 4 bases and J by 5 bases, with 8 bases of the junction left unmatched. The CDR3 DNA sequence: TGTGCCTGGAACGCGGGACAGGGAGTGGAGACCCAGTACTTC. Translation: CAWNAGQGVETQYF. Looking up the rest from reference TRBV30 and TRBJ2-5 gives the full variable domain: SQTIHQWPATLVQPVGSPLSLECTVEGTSNPNLYWYRQAAGRGLQLLFYSVGIGQISSEVPQNLSASRPQDRQFILSSKKLLLSDSGFYLCAWNAGQGVETQYFGPGTRLLVL.

In this sample, this clonotype turned up a few times. The J gene is TRBJ2-1, the V gene TRBV7-8; 7 positions match TRBD2. V shed 1 base and J 4 bases; nucleotides not matched to a gene: 10. Germline lookup yields CDR1 SGHVS and CDR2 FQNEAQ. The CDR3 consists of 17 residues. The CDR3 DNA follows: TGTGCCAGCAGCTTAGGGGGGGGGTCCGTCGAATACAATGAGCAGTTCTTC. Protein: CASSLGGGSVEYNEQFF.

On this clonotype itself: This may be a read error: a much more frequent sequence differs by one nucleotide. The J gene is TRBJ2-2, the V gene TRBV18, with D unresolved. Trimming left V 9 bases short and J 0 bases short, with 14 bases between. From germline, CDR1 is KGHSH and CDR2 LQKENI. The CDR3 consists of 15 residues. The CDR3 here is CARSWADPNTGELFF. DNA for the CDR3: TGTGCCAGATCCTGGGCCGACCCGAACACCGGGGAGCTGTTTTTT.

This clonotype has just a few counts. The chain combines TRBV2 with TRBJ1-2, with 11 bases matching TRBD1. The CDR3 loop spans 12 amino acids. V gave up 6 bases and J gave up 13 bases; unmatched junction bases: 7. Germline assignment: CDR1 SNHLY and CDR2 FYNNEI. The DNA for the CDR3 is TGTGCCAGCAGAGGGGACAGGGGGGCTTCCACCTTC. Protein sequence: CASRGDRGASTF.